This T cell receptor beta chain was captured by sequencing in a study of T cell responses to AZD1222 COVID-19 vaccine. Analysis merged second doses at about 4 or about 12 weeks. A word on this clone: Antigen: not known.

Broader study findings: Spike regions recognized by vaccine-associated CD4 TCRs spanned the protein, led by 160-218 and 743-854. A reported finding is that nearly half of spike-specific TCRs target unmutated variant regions. Clonal diversity was possibly underestimated, and the donors were mostly white British, with more females.

Clones were sequenced by immunoSEQ multiplex PCR, and TCRdb holds only the in-frame ones, with some missing. Among about 110,000 clones listed, 80% to 95% were seen once. This CDR3 has 12 amino acids. V shed 8 bases and J shed 6 bases, with 11 bases lying between them. The V gene's germline CDR1 is LNHDA and CDR2 SQIVND (reference sequence). This specimen was peripheral blood, taken 28 days after the second AZD1222 dose. The TCR originated in an adult who received the AZD1222 COVID-19 vaccine. The rearrangement uses TRBV19 and TRBJ2-1, with D perhaps given as TRBD1 or TRBD2 (5 bases each). The CDR3 nucleotides are TGTGCCAGTGGGTGGGACCTCAATGAGCAGTTCTTC. Its protein is CASGWDLNEQFF.